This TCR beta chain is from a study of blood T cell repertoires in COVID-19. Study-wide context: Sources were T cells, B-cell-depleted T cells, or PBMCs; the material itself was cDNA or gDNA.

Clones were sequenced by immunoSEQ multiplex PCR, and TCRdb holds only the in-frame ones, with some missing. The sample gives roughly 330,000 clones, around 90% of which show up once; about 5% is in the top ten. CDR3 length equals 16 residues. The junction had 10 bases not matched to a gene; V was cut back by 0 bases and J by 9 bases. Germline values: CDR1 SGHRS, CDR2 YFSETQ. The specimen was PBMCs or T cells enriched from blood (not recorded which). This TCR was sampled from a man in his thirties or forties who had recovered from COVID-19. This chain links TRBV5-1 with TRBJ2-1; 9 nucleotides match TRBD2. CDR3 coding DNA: TGCGCCAGCAGCTTGGCGAGTAGCCTAGCGGGAATTGAGCAGTTCTTC. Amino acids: CASSLASSLAGIEQFF.